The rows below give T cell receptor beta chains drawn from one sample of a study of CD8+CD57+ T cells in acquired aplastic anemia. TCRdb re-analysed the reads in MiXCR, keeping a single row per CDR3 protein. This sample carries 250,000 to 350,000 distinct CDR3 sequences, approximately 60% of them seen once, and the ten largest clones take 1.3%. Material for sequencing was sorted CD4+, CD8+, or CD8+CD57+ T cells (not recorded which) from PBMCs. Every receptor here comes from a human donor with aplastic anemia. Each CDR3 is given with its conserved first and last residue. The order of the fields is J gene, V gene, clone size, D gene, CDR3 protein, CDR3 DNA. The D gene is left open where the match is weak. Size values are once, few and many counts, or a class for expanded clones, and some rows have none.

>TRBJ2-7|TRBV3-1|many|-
CASSQARYEQYF
TGTGCCAGCAGCCAAGCCAGATACGAGCAGTACTTC
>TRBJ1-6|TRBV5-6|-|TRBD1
CASSQDRESPLHF
TGCGCCAGCAGCCAGGACAGGGAATCACCCCTCCACTTT
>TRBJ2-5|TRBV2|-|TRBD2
CASSDRGLAAETQYF
TGTGCCAGCAGTGACAGGGGACTAGCGGCAGAGACCCAGTACTTC
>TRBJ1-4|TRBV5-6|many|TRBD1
CASSQTGGQEKLFF
TGTGCCAGCAGCCAGACAGGGGGGCAAGAAAAACTGTTTTTT
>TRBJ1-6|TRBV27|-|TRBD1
CASSRDRPNEKGSPLHF
TGTGCCAGCAGTAGGGACAGGCCTAATGAAAAAGGATCACCCCTCCACTTT
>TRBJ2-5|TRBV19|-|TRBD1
CASRRDRGGQETQYF
TGTGCCAGTAGAAGAGACAGGGGAGGCCAAGAGACCCAGTACTTC
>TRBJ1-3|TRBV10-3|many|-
CAISESVGGTGNTIYF
TGTGCCATCAGTGAGTCCGTGGGAGGGACTGGAAACACCATATATTTT
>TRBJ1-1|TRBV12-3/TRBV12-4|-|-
CASSTRDRATEAFF
TGTGCCAGCAGTACTCGGGACCGCGCTACTGAAGCTTTCTTT
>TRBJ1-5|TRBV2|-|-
CASRYREGQPQHF
TGTGCCAGCAGATACAGGGAAGGTCAGCCCCAGCATTTT
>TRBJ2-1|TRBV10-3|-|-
CATSEILISYNEQFF
TGTGCCACATCAGAAATCCTCATCTCCTACAATGAGCAGTTCTTC
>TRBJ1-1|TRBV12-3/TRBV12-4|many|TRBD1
CASSLIRDRSAAFF
TGTGCCAGCAGTTTGATACGGGACAGGAGTGCAGCTTTCTTT
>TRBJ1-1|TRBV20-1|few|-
CSAPVAPGAPNTEAFF
TGCAGTGCCCCAGTCGCTCCCGGGGCGCCGAACACTGAAGCTTTCTTT
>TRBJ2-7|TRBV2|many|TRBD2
CASSGLAGGAYEQYF
TGTGCCAGCAGTGGGCTAGCGGGAGGGGCCTACGAGCAGTACTTC
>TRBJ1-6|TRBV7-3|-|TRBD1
CASSSRDRGLNSPLHF
TGTGCCAGCAGCTCCCGGGACAGGGGCCTGAATTCACCCCTCCACTTT
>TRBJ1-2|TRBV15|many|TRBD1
CATSRDAGTGRYGYTF
TGTGCCACCAGCAGAGATGCCGGGACAGGACGTTATGGCTACACCTTC
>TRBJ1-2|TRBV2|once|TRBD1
CASSAGQGLDYGYTF
TGTGCCAGCAGTGCCGGACAGGGCCTGGACTATGGCTACACCTTC
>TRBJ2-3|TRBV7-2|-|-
CASSLVPRGDTQYF
TGTGCCAGCAGCTTAGTCCCGAGAGGTGATACGCAGTATTTT
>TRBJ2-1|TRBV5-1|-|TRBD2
CASSFELTSGGGINEQFF
TGCGCCAGCAGCTTCGAACTGACTAGCGGGGGGGGGATCAATGAGCAGTTCTTC
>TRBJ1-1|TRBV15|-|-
CATSSDTGTEAFF
TGTGCCACCAGCAGCGATACAGGTACTGAAGCTTTCTTT
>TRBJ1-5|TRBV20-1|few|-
CSANRVVDQPQHF
TGCAGTGCCAACAGGGTAGTCGATCAGCCCCAGCATTTT
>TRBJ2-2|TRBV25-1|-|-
CASRPTANTGELFF
TGTGCCAGCAGGCCGACAGCTAACACCGGGGAGCTGTTTTTT
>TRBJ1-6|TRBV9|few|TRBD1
CASSVGAQGGDSPLHF
TGTGCCAGCAGCGTAGGAGCACAGGGGGGAGATTCACCCCTCCACTTT
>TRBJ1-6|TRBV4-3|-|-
CASSQEVGNSPLHF
TGCGCCAGCAGCCAAGAAGTGGGGAATTCACCCCTCCACTTT
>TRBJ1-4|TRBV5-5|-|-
CASSPSGNEKLFF
TGTGCCAGCAGCCCCTCGGGTAATGAAAAACTGTTTTTT
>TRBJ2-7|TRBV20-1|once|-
CSARDFTRGRLEQYF
TGCAGTGCTAGAGATTTTACCAGGGGTCGGCTCGAGCAGTACTTC
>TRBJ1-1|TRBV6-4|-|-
CASSDDGGTEAFF
TGTGCCAGCAGTGACGATGGAGGCACTGAAGCTTTCTTT
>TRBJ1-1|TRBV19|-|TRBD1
CASSQTGETEAFF
TGTGCCAGTAGCCAGACAGGGGAAACTGAAGCTTTCTTT
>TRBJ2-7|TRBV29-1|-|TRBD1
CSVDPGQGNEQYF
TGCAGCGTCGACCCGGGACAGGGGAACGAGCAGTACTTC
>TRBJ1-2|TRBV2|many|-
CASTEGPGNGNYGYTF
TGTGCCAGCACCGAGGGGCCAGGGAATGGAAACTATGGCTACACCTTC
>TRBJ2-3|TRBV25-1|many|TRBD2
CASSLAGGSTDTQYF
TGTGCCAGCAGTTTAGCGGGGGGAAGCACAGATACGCAGTATTTT
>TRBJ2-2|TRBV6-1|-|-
CASTLPSGGGIFNTGELFF
TGTGCCAGCACTCTTCCCTCGGGTGGGGGGATATTTAACACCGGGGAGCTGTTTTTT
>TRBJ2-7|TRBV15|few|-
CATSSGTDWSEQYF
TGTGCCACCAGCAGCGGGACCGATTGGTCTGAGCAGTACTTC
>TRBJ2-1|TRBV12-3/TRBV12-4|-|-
CASSVRDSSSGEQFF
TGTGCCAGCAGTGTGCGGGACAGTTCCTCCGGTGAGCAGTTCTTC
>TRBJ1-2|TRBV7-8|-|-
CASSRGASYGYTF
TGTGCCAGCAGCAGAGGTGCCTCCTATGGCTACACCTTC
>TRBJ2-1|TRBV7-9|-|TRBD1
CASKSNRGQGWNEQFF
TGTGCCAGCAAATCCAACCGGGGACAGGGTTGGAATGAGCAGTTCTTC
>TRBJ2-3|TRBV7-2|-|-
CASRRGDADTQYF
TGTGCCAGCAGACGTGGGGATGCAGATACGCAGTATTTT
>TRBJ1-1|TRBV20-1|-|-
CSVQGGPTEAFF
TGCAGTGTTCAGGGCGGTCCCACTGAAGCTTTCTTT
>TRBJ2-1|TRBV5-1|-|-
CASSFWANEQFF
TGCGCCAGCAGCTTTTGGGCCAATGAGCAGTTCTTC
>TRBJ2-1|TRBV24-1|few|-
CASGPPDNNEQFF
TGTGCCAGCGGGCCTCCCGATAACAATGAGCAGTTCTTC
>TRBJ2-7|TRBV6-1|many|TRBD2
CASSESGGLAVYEQYF
TGTGCCAGCAGTGAATCAGGGGGACTAGCGGTCTACGAGCAGTACTTC
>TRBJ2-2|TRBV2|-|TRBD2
CASSGLAGGLSNTGELFF
TGTGCCAGCAGTGGGCTAGCGGGGGGACTTTCGAACACCGGGGAGCTGTTTTTT
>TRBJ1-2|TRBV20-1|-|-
CSVRGRTNYGYTF
TGCAGTGTCAGGGGCCGCACTAACTATGGCTACACCTTC
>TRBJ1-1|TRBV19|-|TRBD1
CASSIAGTGGRTEAFF
TGTGCCAGTAGTATAGCCGGGACAGGGGGGCGAACTGAAGCTTTCTTT
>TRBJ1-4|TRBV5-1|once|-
CASSLEAGYEKLFF
TGCGCCAGCAGCTTGGAAGCGGGGTATGAAAAACTGTTTTTT
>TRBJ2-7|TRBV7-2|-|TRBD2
CASSLVIGTSGEQYF
TGTGCCAGCAGCTTAGTAATTGGGACTAGCGGGGAGCAGTACTTC
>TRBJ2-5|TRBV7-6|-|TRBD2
CASSSWTSGGETQYF
TGTGCCAGCAGCTCCTGGACTAGCGGGGGCGAGACCCAGTACTTC
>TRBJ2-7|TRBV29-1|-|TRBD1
CSVEKAGTALYEQYF
TGCAGCGTTGAAAAGGCTGGGACAGCCCTTTACGAGCAGTACTTC
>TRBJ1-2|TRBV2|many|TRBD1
CASKRTGGGHGYTF
TGTGCCTCCAAACGAACAGGGGGTGGTCATGGCTACACCTTC
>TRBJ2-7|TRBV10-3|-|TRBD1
CAIRGGTGKHEHYF
TGTGCCATCAGGGGGGGGACAGGGAAACACGAGCATTACTTC
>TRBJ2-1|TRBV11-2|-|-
CASSLDRERISWQFF
TGTGCCAGCAGCTTAGATCGGGAGCGGATTTCATGGCAGTTCTTC
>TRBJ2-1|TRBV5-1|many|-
CASSLGPGGTNEQFF
TGCGCCAGCAGCTTGGGGCCCGGCGGAACCAATGAGCAGTTCTTC
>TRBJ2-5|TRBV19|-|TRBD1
CASSPTGEETQYF
TGTGCCAGTAGTCCTACAGGGGAAGAGACCCAGTACTTC
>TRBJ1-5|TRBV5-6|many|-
CASSLWGINNQPQHF
TGTGCCAGCAGCTTGTGGGGTATCAACAATCAGCCCCAGCATTTT
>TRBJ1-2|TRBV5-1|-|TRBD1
CASSTGTGGKGHGYTF
TGCGCCAGCAGCACCGGGACAGGGGGCAAAGGGCATGGCTACACCTTC
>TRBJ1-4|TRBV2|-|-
CASSRQHSQIIAEKLFF
TGTGCCAGCAGTCGTCAGCATTCCCAAATCATCGCGGAAAAACTGTTTTTT
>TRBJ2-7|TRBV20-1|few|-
CSGQRAYEQYF
TGCAGTGGACAGAGGGCCTACGAGCAGTACTTC
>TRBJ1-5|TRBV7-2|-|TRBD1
CASIRDRDGDQPQHF
TGTGCCAGCATCCGGGACAGGGATGGTGATCAGCCCCAGCATTTT
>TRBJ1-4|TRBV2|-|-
CASSESGGRGEKLFF
TGTGCCAGCAGTGAATCGGGGGGCCGGGGTGAAAAACTGTTTTTT
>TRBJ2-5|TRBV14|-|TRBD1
CASSPRDSRGETQYF
TGTGCCAGCAGCCCCCGGGACAGTCGAGGAGAGACCCAGTACTTC
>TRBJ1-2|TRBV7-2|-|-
CASSFLAVANYGYTF
TGTGCCAGCAGCTTCTTGGCCGTGGCTAACTATGGCTACACCTTC